The present T cell receptor (beta chain) was sequenced within a study of T-cell reconstitution after alpha-beta-depleted transplantation in children. The CDR3 loop spans 12 amino acids. Trimming stripped 4 bases from V and 2 bases from J, with 8 bases between. CDR1 is GTSNPN, CDR2 SVGIG, per germline (reference sequence). During its preparation, the TCRbeta library received unique molecular identifiers. TCRdb fed the PCR reads into MiXCR, producing one record per CDR3 protein. The profile shows 240,000 or so distinct CDR3 sequences, about 11% of them singletons. This TCR derives from a human donor who donated a stem cell graft to a child with acute lymphoblastic leukemia. Sample: PBMCs from the stem cell graft donor, taken from the stem cell graft. V and J are TRBV30 and TRBJ1-2; D is uncertain. CDR3 sequence reads: CAWTRDNYGYTF. The CDR3 region has the DNA TGTGCCTGGACCCGAGACAACTATGGCTACACCTTC.